The clone carrying this TCR beta chain is large by share. Its antigen is not identified. The entry originates in a study of vaccination and CD4 T cells after COVID-19. Study context: The peptides that stimulated the cells were overlapping spike peptides from SARS-CoV-2, HCoV-NL63, HCoV-OC43 and HCoV-229E. General observations from the study: The authors identified 304 of 307 vaccine-specific clones in convalescent patients as spike mono-reactive.

Oncomine TCR Beta short-read sequencing was applied to DNA from cultured CD4+ T cells. Cultured CD4+ T cells were the source of extracted genomic DNA. TCRdb reanalysed the PCR reads using MiXCR and keeps one entry per CDR3 protein. The data show fewer than 4,500 distinct CDR3 sequences, 19% seen once. The germline gives CDR1 ENHRY, CDR2 SYGVKD. After removal of 5 bases from V and 0 bases from J, the junction contained 4 bases not matched to a gene. The CDR3 extends over 15 amino acids. The sample's treatment: approximately 9-day PBMC culture with coronavirus spike peptide pools or control peptides (ViraFEST assay).

Sequencing was done on a sample of CD4+ T cells from blood, cultured in vitro. The chain combines TRBV10-3 with TRBJ2-3, with 8 bases matching TRBD2. The origin of this receptor is a human donor who had recovered from COVID-19. In nucleotides, the CDR3 is TGTGCCATCAGTTCTCGGACTAGCAGCACAGATACGCAGTATTTT. Translation gives CAISSRTSSTDTQYF.